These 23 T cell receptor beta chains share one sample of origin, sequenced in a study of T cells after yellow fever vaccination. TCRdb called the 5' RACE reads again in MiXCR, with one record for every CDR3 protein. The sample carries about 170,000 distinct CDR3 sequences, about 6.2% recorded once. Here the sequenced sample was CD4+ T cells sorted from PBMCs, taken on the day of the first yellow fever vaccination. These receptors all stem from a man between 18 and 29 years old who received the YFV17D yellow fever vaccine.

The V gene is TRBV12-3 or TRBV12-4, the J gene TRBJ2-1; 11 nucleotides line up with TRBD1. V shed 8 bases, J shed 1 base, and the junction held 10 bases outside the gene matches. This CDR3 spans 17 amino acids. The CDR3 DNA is TGTGCCAGCCGGGGGACAGGGGGGTTCGGGTCCTACAATGAGCAGTTCTTC. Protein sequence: CASRGTGGFGSYNEQFF.

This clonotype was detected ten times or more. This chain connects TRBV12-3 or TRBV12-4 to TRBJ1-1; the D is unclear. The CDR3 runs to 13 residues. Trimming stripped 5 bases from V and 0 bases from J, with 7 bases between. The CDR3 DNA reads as TGTGCCAGCAGTAGCCTTATGAACACTGAAGCTTTCTTT. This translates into CASSSLMNTEAFF.

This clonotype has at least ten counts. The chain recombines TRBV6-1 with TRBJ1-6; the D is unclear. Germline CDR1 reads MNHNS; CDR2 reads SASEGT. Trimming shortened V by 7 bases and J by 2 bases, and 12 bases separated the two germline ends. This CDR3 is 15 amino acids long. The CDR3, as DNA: TGTGCCAGCACCCCCCTGACCCCCTATAATTCACCCCTCCACTTT. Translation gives CASTPLTPYNSPLHF.

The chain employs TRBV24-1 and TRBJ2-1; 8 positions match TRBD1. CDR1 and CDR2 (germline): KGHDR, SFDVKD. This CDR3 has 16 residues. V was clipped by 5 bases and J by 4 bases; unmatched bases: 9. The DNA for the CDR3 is TGTGCCACCAGTGCCGGACAGGGCCTCCCTTACAATGAGCAGTTCTTC. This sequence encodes CATSAGQGLPYNEQFF.

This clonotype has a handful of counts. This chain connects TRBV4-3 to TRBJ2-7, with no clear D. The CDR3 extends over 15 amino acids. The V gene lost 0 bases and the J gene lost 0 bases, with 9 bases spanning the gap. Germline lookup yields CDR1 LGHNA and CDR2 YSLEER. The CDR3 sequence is CASSQDPGGSYEQYF. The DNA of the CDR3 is TGCGCCAGCAGCCAAGACCCGGGTGGCTCCTACGAGCAGTACTTC.

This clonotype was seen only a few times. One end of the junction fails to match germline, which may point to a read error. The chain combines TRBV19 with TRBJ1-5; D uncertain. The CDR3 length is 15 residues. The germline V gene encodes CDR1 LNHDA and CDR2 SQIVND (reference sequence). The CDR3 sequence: CASSIPRTANRPQHF. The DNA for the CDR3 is TGTGCCAGTAGTATTCCCCGGACTGCTAATCGGCCCCAGCATTTT.

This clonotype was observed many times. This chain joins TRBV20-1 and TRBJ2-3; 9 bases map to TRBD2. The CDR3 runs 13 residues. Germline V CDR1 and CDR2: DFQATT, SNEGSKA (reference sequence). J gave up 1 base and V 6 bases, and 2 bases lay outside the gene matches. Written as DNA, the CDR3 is TGCAGTGCGGAGCGGGGGGGCACAGATACGCAGTATTTT. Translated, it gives CSAERGGTDTQYF.

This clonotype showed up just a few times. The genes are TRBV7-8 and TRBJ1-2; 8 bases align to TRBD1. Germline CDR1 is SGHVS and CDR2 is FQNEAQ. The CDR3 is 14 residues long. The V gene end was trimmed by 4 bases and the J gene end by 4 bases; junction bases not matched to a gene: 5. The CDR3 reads CASSSRQGSYGYTF. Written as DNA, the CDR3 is TGTGCCAGCAGCTCGAGACAGGGGAGCTATGGCTACACCTTC.

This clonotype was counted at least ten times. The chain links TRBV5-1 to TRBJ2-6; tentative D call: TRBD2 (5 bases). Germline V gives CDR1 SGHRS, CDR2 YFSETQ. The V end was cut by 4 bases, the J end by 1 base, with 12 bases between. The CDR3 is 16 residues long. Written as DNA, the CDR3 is TGCGCCAGCAGCCCGACGCTAGCATCTGGGGCCAACGTCCTGACTTTC. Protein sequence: CASSPTLASGANVLTF. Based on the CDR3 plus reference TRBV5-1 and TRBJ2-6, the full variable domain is KAGVTQTPRYLIKTRGQQVTLSCSPISGHRSVSWYQQTPGQGLQFLFEYFSETQRNKGNFPGRFSGRQFSNSRSEMNVSTLELGDSALYLCASSPTLASGANVLTFGAGSRLTVL.

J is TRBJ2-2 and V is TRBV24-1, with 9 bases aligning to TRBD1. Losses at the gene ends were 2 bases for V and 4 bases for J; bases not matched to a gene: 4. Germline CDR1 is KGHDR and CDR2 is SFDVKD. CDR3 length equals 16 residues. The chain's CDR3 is CATSDYPTGGTGELFF. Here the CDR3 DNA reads TGTGCCACCAGTGATTACCCGACAGGGGGCACCGGGGAGCTGTTTTTT.

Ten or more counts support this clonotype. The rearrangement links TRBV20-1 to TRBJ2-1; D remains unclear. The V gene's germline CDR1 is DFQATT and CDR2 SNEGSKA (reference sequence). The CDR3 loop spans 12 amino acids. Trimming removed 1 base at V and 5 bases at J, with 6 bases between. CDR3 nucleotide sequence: TGCAGTGCTAGAGCGCTCCACAATGAGCAGTTCTTC. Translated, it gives CSARALHNEQFF.

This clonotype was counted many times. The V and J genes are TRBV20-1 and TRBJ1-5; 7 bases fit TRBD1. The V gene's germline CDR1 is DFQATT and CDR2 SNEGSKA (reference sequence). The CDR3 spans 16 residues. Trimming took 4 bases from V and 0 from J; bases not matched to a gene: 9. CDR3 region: CSAIATGSDSNQPQHF. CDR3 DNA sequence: TGCAGTGCTATAGCGACAGGGTCGGATAGCAATCAGCCCCAGCATTTT.

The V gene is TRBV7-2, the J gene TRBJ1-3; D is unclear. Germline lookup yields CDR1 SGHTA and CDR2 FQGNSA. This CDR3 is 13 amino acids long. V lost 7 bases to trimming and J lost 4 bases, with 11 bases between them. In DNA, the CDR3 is TGTGCCAGCATGAGAGGGCCCGGAAACACCATATATTTT. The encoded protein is CASMRGPGNTIYF.

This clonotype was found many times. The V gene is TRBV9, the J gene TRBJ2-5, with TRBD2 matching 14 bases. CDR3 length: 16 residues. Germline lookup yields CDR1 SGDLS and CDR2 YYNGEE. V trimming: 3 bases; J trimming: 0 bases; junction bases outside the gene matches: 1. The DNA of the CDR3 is TGTGCCAGCAGCGGGACTAGCGGGGGGTACCAAGAGACCCAGTACTTC. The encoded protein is CASSGTSGGYQETQYF.

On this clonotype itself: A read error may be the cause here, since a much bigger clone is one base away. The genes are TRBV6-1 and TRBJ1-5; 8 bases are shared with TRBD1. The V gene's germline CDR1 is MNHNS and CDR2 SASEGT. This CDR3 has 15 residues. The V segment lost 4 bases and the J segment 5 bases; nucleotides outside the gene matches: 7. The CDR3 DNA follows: TGTGCCAGCAGTGGAGCGGGACAGGATTATCAGCCCCAGCATTTT. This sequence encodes CASSGAGQDYQPQHF.

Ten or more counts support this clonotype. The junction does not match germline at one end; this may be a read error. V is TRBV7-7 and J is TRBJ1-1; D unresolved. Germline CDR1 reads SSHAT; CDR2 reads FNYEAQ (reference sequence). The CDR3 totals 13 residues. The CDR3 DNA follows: TGTGCTAGCAGCTCATCAGTGAACACTGAAGCTTTCTTT. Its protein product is CASSSSVNTEAFF.

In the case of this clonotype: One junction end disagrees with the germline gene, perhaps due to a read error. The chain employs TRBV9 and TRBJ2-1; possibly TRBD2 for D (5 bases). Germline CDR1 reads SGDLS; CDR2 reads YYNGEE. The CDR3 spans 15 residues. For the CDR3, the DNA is TGTGCCAGCAGCGTAGAAGGGAGCTCCTACAATCAGCAGTTCTTC. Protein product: CASSVEGSSYNQQFF.

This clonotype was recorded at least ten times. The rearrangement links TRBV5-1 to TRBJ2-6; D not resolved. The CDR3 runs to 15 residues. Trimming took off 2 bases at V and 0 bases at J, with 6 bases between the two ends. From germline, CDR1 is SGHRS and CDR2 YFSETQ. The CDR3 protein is CASSFDPSGANVLTF. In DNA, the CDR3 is TGCGCCAGCAGCTTCGACCCCTCTGGGGCCAACGTCCTGACTTTC.

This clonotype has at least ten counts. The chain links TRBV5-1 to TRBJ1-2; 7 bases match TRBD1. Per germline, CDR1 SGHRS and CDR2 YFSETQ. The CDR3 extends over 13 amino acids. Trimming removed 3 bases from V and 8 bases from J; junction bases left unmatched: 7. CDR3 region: CASSSGGGDGYTF. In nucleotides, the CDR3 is TGCGCCAGCAGCTCAGGGGGTGGTGACGGCTACACCTTC.

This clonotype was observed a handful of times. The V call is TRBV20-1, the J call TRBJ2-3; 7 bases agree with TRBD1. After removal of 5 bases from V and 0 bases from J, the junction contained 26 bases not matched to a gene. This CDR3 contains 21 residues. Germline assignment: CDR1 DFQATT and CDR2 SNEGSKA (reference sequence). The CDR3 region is CSAWTGQTGGLAVLSTDTQYF. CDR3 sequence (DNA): TGCAGTGCTTGGACGGGACAGACCGGCGGTCTCGCCGTGTTGAGCACAGATACGCAGTATTTT.

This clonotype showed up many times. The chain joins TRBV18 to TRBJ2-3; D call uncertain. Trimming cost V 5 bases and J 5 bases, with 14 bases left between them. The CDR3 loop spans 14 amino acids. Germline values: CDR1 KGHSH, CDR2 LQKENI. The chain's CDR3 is CASSTQASQDTQYF. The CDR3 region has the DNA TGTGCCAGCTCAACCCAGGCATCACAAGATACGCAGTATTTT.

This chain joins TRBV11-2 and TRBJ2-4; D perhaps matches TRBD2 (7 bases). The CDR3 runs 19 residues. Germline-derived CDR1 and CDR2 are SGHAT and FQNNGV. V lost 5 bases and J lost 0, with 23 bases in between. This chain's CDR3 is CASSEGGLADSLAKNIQYF. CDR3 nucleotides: TGTGCCAGCAGCGAGGGGGGGCTAGCGGACTCCCTAGCCAAAAACATTCAGTACTTC.

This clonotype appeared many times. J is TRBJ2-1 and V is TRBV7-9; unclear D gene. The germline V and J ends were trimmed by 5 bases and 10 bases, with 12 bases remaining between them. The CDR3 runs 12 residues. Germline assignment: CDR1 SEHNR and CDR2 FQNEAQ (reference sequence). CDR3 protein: CASSKSFREQFF. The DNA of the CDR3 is TGTGCCAGCAGCAAGAGTTTCAGGGAGCAGTTCTTC.